This T cell receptor beta chain stems from a study of CD8+CD57+ T cells in acquired aplastic anemia. Study information: Across the sorted CD4+ and CD8+ cells, DNA amounts averaged approximately 3.1 ug.

General study findings and limits: Significant differences in CD8+ Simpson's diversity were not observed between patients and controls.

The CDR3 has 16 residues. CDR1 and CDR2 from the germline V gene are LGHNA and YSLEER. About this clonotype: Its antigen is still unknown. A much larger clone lies a single base off, so this may be a read error.

Investigators profiled TCR beta VDJ and CDR3 from genomic DNA template. TCRdb itself ran the reads through MiXCR, one entry per CDR3 protein. The sample includes around 230,000 distinct CDR3 sequences, 61% of them seen just once. The V and J genes are TRBV4-3 and TRBJ1-1; unclear D gene. Sample: sorted CD4+, CD8+, or CD8+CD57+ T cells (not recorded which) from PBMCs. This clonotype was sampled from a human donor in good health. CDR3 protein: CASSHGWRGGNAEAFF. Here the CDR3 DNA reads TGCGCCAGCAGCCATGGTTGGAGAGGCGGGAACGCTGAAGCTTTCTTT.